This TCR beta chain was observed in a study of blood T cell repertoires in COVID-19. Study-wide background: The samples span acute and convalescent COVID-19 from the United States, Italy and Spain. PBMCs, B-cell-depleted T cells, or T cells were the source of the cDNA or gDNA that made up the material.

Sequencing was performed with immunoSEQ multiplex PCR; in TCRdb, only in-frame clones are kept and a portion is missing. The data hold 150,000 to 200,000 clones, with approximately 88% observed a single time. Between the trimmed V and J ends, which lost 0 bases and 4 bases, there was a span of 9 bases. The V gene's germline CDR1 is KGHSH and CDR2 LQKENI. This CDR3 is built from 15 residues. This clonotype was obtained from a man aged 35-49 years with acute or convalescent COVID-19. The sequenced material came from peripheral blood. The V and J genes are TRBV18 and TRBJ1-4; D might be TRBD1 (5 bases). CDR3 nucleotides: TGTGCCAGCTCACCACCGGGGCAGTATAATGAAAAACTGTTTTTT. The encoded protein is CASSPPGQYNEKLFF.